This T cell receptor (beta chain) was documented in a study of shared clonotypes between healthy human individuals. Whole-study findings and limits: Specimens sampled were limited to blood, with tissue repertoires likely differing.

Germline CDR1 SGHVS, CDR2 FNYEAQ. Trimming took off 4 bases at V and 7 bases at J, with 22 bases between the two ends. This CDR3 is 17 amino acids long. TCRdb's table, derived via immunoSEQ multiplex PCR, lists solely in-frame clones and lacks some. The profile covers some 1,600,000 clones, with 98% appearing a single time and about 0.45% taken by the ten largest. On this clone itself: The antigen remains unidentified.

The clonotype comes from a man aged 25 to 40 in good health. Sequenced input: naive CD4+ T cells sorted from blood. Subset defined: CD45RA+ positively selected. This chain uses TRBV7-6 with TRBJ2-2, with D uncertain. CDR3 in amino acids: CASSSRAWRTLGGELFF. The CDR3 DNA reads TGTGCCAGCAGCTCACGGGCGTGGAGAACCTTAGGCGGGGAGCTGTTTTTT.